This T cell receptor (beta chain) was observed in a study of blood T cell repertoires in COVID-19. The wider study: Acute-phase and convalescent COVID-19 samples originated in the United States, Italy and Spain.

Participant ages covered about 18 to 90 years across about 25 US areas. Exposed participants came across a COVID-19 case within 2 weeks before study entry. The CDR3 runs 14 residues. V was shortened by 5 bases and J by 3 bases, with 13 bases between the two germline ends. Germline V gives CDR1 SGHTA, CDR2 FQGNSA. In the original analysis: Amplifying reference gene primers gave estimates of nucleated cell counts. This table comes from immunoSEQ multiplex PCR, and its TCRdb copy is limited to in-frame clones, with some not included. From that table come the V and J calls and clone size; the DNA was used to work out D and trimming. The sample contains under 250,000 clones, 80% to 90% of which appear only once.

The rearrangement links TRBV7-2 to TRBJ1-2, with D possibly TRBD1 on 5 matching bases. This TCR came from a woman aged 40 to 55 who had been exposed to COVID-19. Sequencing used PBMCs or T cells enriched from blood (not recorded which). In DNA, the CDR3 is TGTGCCAGCAGCCTCGGTGGGGCCGACTATGGCTACACCTTC. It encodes CASSLGGADYGYTF.